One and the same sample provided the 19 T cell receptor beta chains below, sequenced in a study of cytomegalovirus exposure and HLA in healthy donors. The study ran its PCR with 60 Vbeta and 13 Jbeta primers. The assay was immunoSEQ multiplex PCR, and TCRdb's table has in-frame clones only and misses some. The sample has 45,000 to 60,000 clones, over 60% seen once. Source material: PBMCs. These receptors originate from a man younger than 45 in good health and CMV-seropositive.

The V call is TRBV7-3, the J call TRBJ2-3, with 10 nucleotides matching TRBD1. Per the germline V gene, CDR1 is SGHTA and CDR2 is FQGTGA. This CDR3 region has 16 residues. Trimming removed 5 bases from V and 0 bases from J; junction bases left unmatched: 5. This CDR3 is CASSPWTGGSTDTQYF. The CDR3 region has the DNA TGTGCCAGCAGCCCCTGGACAGGGGGAAGCACAGATACGCAGTATTTT.

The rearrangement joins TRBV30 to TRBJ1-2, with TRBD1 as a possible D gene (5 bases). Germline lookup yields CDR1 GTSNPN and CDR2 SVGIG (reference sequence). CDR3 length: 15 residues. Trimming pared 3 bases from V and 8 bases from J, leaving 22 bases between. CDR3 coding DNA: TGTGCCTGGAGCGCCATTACAACTGCCGGGGGGGGCTACACCTTC. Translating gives CAWSAITTAGGGYTF.

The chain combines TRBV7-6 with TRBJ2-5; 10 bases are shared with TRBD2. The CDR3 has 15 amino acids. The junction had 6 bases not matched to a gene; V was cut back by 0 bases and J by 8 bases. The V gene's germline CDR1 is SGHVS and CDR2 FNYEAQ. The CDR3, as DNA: TGTGCCAGCAGCTTAGCGTGGGAGCGGGGGGGCACCCAGTACTTC. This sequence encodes CASSLAWERGGTQYF.

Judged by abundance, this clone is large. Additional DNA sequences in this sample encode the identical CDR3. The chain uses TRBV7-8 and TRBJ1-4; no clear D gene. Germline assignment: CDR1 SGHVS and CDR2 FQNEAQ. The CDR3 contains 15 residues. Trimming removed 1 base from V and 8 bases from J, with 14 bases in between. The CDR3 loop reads CASSLGAGNVEKLFF. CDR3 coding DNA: TGTGCCAGCAGCTTAGGCGCCGGTAATGTAGAAAAACTGTTTTTT.

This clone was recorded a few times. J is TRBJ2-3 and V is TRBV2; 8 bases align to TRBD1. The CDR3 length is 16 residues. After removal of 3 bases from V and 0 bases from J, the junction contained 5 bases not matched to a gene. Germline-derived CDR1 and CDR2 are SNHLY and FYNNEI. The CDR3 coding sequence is TGTGCCAGCAGTGAGGGACAGGCCCTAAGCACAGATACGCAGTATTTT. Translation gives CASSEGQALSTDTQYF.

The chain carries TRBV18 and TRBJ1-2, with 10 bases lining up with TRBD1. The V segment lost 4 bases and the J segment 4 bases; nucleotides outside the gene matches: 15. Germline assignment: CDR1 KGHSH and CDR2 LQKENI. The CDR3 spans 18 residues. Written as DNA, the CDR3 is TGTGCCAGCTCACTGGGCCGAGACAGGGGGCGAAATGTCTATGGCTACACCTTC. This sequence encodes CASSLGRDRGRNVYGYTF.

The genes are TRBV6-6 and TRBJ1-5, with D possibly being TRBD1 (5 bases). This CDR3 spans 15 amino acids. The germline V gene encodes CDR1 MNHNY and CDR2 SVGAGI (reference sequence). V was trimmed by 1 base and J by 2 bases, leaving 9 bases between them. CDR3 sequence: CASSYFSTGNQPQHF. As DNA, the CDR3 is TGTGCCAGCAGTTACTTTTCGACAGGCAATCAGCCCCAGCATTTT.

CDR3 nucleotides: TGTGCCAGCAGCTTATACCGAGACAGGGGGCGGACCCTGGATGAAAAACTGTTTTTT. Amino acid sequence: CASSLYRDRGRTLDEKLFF. J is TRBJ1-4 and V is TRBV13; TRBD1 matches at 10 bases. V was pared by 2 bases and J by 6 bases, with 15 bases of the junction left unmatched. The CDR3 runs to 19 residues. Germline V CDR1 and CDR2: PRHDT, FYEKMQ (reference sequence).

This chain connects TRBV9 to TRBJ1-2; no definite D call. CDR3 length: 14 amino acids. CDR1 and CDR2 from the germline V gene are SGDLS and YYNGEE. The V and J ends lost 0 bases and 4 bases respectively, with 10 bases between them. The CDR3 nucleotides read TGTGCCAGCAGCGTAGCGGAGTCTTCCTATGGCTACACCTTC. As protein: CASSVAESSYGYTF.

The CDR3 DNA is TGTGCCAGCAGTCGTGGGGGGGATTACGAGCAGTACTTC. It specifies CASSRGGDYEQYF. The chain combines TRBV11-3 with TRBJ2-7, with 7 bases lining up with TRBD2. This CDR3 has 13 residues. Losses at the gene ends were 6 bases for V and 4 bases for J; bases not matched to a gene: 6. The germline V gene has CDR1 SGHNT and CDR2 YENEEA.

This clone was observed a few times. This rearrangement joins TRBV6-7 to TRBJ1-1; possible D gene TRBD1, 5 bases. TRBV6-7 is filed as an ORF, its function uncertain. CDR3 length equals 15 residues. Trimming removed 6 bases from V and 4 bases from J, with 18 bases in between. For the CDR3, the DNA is TGTGCCAGCAGGGAGCGAGGGGAGGGAGGCACTGAAGCTTTCTTT. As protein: CASRERGEGGTEAFF.

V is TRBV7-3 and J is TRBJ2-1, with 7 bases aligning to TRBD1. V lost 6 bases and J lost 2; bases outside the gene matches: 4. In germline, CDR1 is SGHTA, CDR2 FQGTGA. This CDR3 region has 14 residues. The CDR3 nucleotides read TGTGCCAGCAGTCCGGGACAGCCCTACAATGAGCAGTTCTTC. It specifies CASSPGQPYNEQFF.

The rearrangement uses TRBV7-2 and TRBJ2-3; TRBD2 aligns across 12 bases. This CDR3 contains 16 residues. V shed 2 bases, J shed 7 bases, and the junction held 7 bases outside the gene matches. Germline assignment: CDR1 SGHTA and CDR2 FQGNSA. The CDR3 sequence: CASSLSPSGGAYTQYF. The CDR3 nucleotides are TGTGCCAGCAGCTTATCGCCTAGCGGGGGGGCGTATACGCAGTATTTT.

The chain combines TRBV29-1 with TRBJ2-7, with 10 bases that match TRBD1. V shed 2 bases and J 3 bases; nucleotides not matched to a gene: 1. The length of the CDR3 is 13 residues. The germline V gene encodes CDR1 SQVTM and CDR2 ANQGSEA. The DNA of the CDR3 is TGCAGCGTTGAAAGGGACAGGGGCTACGAGCAGTACTTC. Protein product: CSVERDRGYEQYF.

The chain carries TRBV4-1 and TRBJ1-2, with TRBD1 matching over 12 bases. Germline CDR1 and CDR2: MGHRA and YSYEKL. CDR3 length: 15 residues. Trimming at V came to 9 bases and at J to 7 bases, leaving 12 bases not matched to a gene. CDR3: CASLGTGGALGGYTF. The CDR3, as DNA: TGCGCCAGTCTCGGGACAGGGGGCGCCTTGGGTGGCTACACCTTC.

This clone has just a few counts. The CDR3 DNA reads as TGTGCCAGCCGCCGGGACACCGGGGAGCTGTTTTTT. Residues: CASRRDTGELFF. The V and J genes are TRBV5-4 and TRBJ2-2; D is unclear. Trimming took 7 bases from V and 3 from J, leaving 7 bases between them. The CDR3 contains 12 residues. Germline loops: CDR1 SGHNT, CDR2 YYREEE (reference sequence).

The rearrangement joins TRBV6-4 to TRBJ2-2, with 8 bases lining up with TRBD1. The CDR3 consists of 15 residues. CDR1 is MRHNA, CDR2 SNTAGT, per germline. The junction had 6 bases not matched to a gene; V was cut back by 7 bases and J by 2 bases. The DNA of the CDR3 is TGTGCCAGCAAGGAACAGGGGGTCAACACCGGGGAGCTGTTTTTT. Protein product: CASKEQGVNTGELFF.

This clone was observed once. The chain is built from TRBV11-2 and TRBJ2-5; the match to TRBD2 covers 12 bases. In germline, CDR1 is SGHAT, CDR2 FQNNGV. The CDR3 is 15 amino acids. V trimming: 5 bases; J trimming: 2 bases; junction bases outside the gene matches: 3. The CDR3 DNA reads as TGTGCCAGCAGCCGACTAGCGGGGGTTCAAGAGACCCAGTACTTC. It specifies CASSRLAGVQETQYF.

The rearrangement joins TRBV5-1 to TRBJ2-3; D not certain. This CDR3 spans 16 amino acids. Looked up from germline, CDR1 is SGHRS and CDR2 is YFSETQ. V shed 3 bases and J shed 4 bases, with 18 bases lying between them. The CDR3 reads CASSSTVRSIADTQYF. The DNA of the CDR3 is TGCGCCAGCAGCTCCACGGTCCGGAGCATAGCAGATACGCAGTATTTT.